A selection of T cell receptor beta chains follows, all from one sample in a study of beta chain features in type 1 diabetes. Produced via immunoSEQ multiplex PCR; TCRdb's table is partial and in-frame only. This repertoire shows some 150,000 clones, 9.5% to 10% found once; its top ten account for approximately 0.69%. The sample consisted of central memory CD4+ T cells from blood. The receptors were gathered from a woman aged 40 to 55 in good health. The CDR3 runs from the conserved cysteine through the conserved F or W. Size is stated for part of the rows, as once, few or many counts, or as a class when the clone is expanded.

V	J	size	CDR3
TRBV7-2	TRBJ1-2	many	CASSTQGAGNYGYTF
TRBV20-1	TRBJ1-4	few	CSATHTEKLFF
TRBV6-1	TRBJ2-2	few	CANADRATGELFF
TRBV19	TRBJ1-6	few	CASKWGERNSPLHF
TRBV27	TRBJ2-1	NA	CASSLTSGGMNEQFF
TRBV2	TRBJ2-1	many	CASRGSAQGREQFF
TRBV5-6	TRBJ2-1	NA	CASSLKSRQYNEQFF
TRBV6-6	TRBJ1-1	few	CASSQVVEAFF
TRBV27	TRBJ1-2	NA	CASTPLGAAAGYTF
TRBV5-4	TRBJ2-1	few	CASSRSLGTDNEQFF
TRBV29-1	TRBJ2-5	few	CSVEEFAKETQYF
TRBV19	TRBJ1-5	NA	CASSSPRDRGSQPQHF
TRBV29-1	TRBJ2-3	many	CSDQGAGRDTQYF
TRBV7-2	TRBJ2-3	few	CASSSSKGTGKYF
TRBV29-1	TRBJ2-1	NA	CSVRRGGTVGNEQFF
TRBV5-1	TRBJ2-1	NA	CASSSDSRNEQFF
TRBV7-8	TRBJ1-5	few	CASSLDRSQPQHF
TRBV6-6	TRBJ2-5	few	CAISGTKETQYF
TRBV10-3	TRBJ2-7	few	CAITPGQGREVSYEQYF
TRBV14	TRBJ2-1	few	CASRRLAGDTYNEQFF
TRBV25-1	TRBJ2-7	few	CASQGGGPRQQYF
TRBV7-9	TRBJ1-4	NA	CASSLGQGYNEKLFF
TRBV25-1	TRBJ1-3	NA	CASSEAAGSKLGNTIYF
TRBV7-2	TRBJ2-2	many	CASRPTGTGELFF
TRBV27	TRBJ2-6	few	CARRIWGWGRSGANVLTF
TRBV11-2	TRBJ1-1	few	CASSKGQGVVFTEAFF
TRBV7-6	TRBJ1-2	few	CATNPGTGYGYTF
TRBV5-4	TRBJ2-1	NA	CASSPGLAGVQPYNEQFF
TRBV4-3	TRBJ1-2	few	CASSQDGQARGGGYTF
TRBV10-3	TRBJ1-1	NA	CAIAEREQGASEAFF
TRBV6-1	TRBJ2-5	NA	CASSESLGTVETQYF
TRBV19	TRBJ1-2	NA	CASSTYNMRDNYGYTF
TRBV2	TRBJ1-5	few	CASSEGTDNQPQHF
TRBV6-5	TRBJ2-5	few	CASRSLAGQETQYF
TRBV18	TRBJ1-2	NA	CASSLGRSSGGGYTF
TRBV7-9	TRBJ2-3	few	CASSLGLGGADTQYF
TRBV2	TRBJ1-2	NA	CASREQGKGYGYTF
TRBV5-1	TRBJ1-2	few	CASSFAGGGYTF
TRBV5-4	TRBJ1-2	NA	CASSLVAARYGYTF
TRBV29-1	TRBJ1-2	many	CSVDYGQGYGYTF
TRBV2	TRBJ1-2	NA	CASTVGGSNYGYTF
TRBV7-2	TRBJ1-1	NA	CASSADMNTEAFF
TRBV29-1	TRBJ1-5	NA	CSVVQGKDQPQHF
TRBV21-1	TRBJ2-1	NA	CASSNPGGGEQFF
TRBV29-1	TRBJ2-5	few	CSVGRGRETQYF
TRBV5-1	TRBJ2-3	NA	CASSLGQGRSDTQYF
TRBV7-2	TRBJ2-7	few	CASSFTRREQYF
TRBV10-3	TRBJ2-3	many	CAIRGGQGSTDTQYF
TRBV7-2	TRBJ1-2	many	CASSLQGAPDGYTF
TRBV2	TRBJ1-1	NA	CASRERWGGNTEAFF
TRBV5-4	TRBJ1-6	NA	CASSLGTGTAPDPLHF
TRBV4-3	TRBJ2-5	few	CASSHLAGGSQETQYF
TRBV19	TRBJ2-1	many	CASSIGGQDNEQFF
TRBV7-9	TRBJ1-2	NA	CASTKAIGQGANYGYTF
TRBV27	TRBJ2-3	NA	CATKEGVTDTQYF
TRBV20-1	TRBJ2-7	NA	CSAERTYEQYF
TRBV5-7	TRBJ2-7	NA	CASNSRPGCEQYF